This entry lists 27 T cell receptor beta chains sequenced from one sample in a study of patients and donors after allogeneic stem cell transplantation. Each CDR3 protein gets one entry after TCRdb re-called the RT-PCR reads with MiXCR. The data show about 960,000 distinct CDR3 sequences, approximately 18% seen once. The sample was blood, either unsorted or a sorted T cell fraction (not recorded which). Source of these receptors: a human donor who was either an allogeneic HSCT recipient or a stem cell or donor lymphocyte infusion donor (not recorded which). It is not recorded whose cells these are; they may come from a transplant donor.

This clonotype came up a few times. The J gene is TRBJ2-1, the V gene TRBV12-3 or TRBV12-4, with TRBD2 matching over 7 bases. CDR3 length equals 12 residues. The junction had 2 bases not matched to a gene; V was cut back by 3 bases and J by 9 bases. The CDR3 region has the DNA TGTGCCAGCAGTTTTGGGAGGGGTGAGCAGTTCTTC. This translates into CASSFGRGEQFF.

This clonotype has just a few counts. The V call is TRBV5-1, the J call TRBJ2-1; 10 bases map to TRBD1. CDR3 length equals 16 residues. CDR1 is SGHRS and CDR2 is YFSETQ in the germline V gene. Trimming cost V 4 bases and J 2 bases; bases outside gene matches: 6. CDR3 amino acids: CASSPPGTGAYNEQFF. CDR3 DNA sequence: TGCGCCAGCAGCCCCCCCGGGACAGGGGCCTACAATGAGCAGTTCTTC.

The genes are TRBV12-5 and TRBJ2-1; 13 nucleotides match TRBD2. With V trimmed by 9 bases and J by 3 bases, 2 bases remained unmatched. The CDR3 has 14 residues. Looked up from germline, CDR1 is LGHNT and CDR2 is FRNRAP. CDR3 sequence (DNA): TGTGCTAGGGGACTAGCGGGACTCTACAATGAGCAGTTCTTC. It specifies CARGLAGLYNEQFF.

The V and J genes are TRBV24-1 and TRBJ2-1, with 11 bases lining up with TRBD2. The V gene end was trimmed by 5 bases and the J gene end by 6 bases; junction bases not matched to a gene: 5. CDR1 is KGHDR, CDR2 SFDVKD, per germline. This CDR3 spans 15 amino acids. CDR3 DNA: TGTGCCACCAGTGCGTCTAGCGGGAGGACCAATGAGCAGTTCTTC. As protein: CATSASSGRTNEQFF.

This clonotype was picked up a small number of times. V and J are TRBV4-1 and TRBJ2-3; 8 bases map to TRBD2. V was pared by 5 bases and J by 9 bases, with 10 bases of the junction left unmatched. The CDR3 runs 14 residues. Germline V gene lookup returns CDR1 MGHRA and CDR2 YSYEKL. CDR3 protein: CASSDSGGRATQYF. The DNA for the CDR3 is TGCGCCAGCAGCGACAGCGGGGGCCGTGCCACGCAGTATTTT.

In this sample, this clonotype turned up many times. This rearrangement joins TRBV10-3 to TRBJ1-1, with unresolved D. The V gene lost 4 bases and the J gene lost 0 bases, with 9 bases spanning the gap. The CDR3 loop spans 14 amino acids. Looked up from germline, CDR1 is ENHRY and CDR2 is SYGVKD. The CDR3, as DNA: TGTGCCATCAGTGTTAATGCACTGAACACTGAAGCTTTCTTT. This encodes CAISVNALNTEAFF.

The rearrangement links TRBV5-6 to TRBJ2-5; no clear D. Germline CDR1 reads SGHDT; CDR2 reads YYEEEE. V dropped 4 bases and J dropped 0 bases, with 10 bases sitting between them. This CDR3 is built from 14 residues. CDR3 nucleotides: TGTGCCAGCAGCAAGATTTCGAACCAAGAGACCCAGTACTTC. Its protein is CASSKISNQETQYF.

The chain combines TRBV25-1 with TRBJ1-1, with D possibly being TRBD1 (5 bases). In germline, CDR1 is MGHDK, CDR2 SYGVNS. Trimming stripped 4 bases from V and 1 base from J, with 13 bases between. This CDR3 spans 15 amino acids. The CDR3 is CASSGPGGANTEAFF. For the CDR3, the DNA is TGTGCCAGCAGTGGCCCCGGGGGAGCGAACACTGAAGCTTTCTTT.

In its sample, this clonotype was seen many times. V is TRBV12-3 or TRBV12-4 and J is TRBJ1-2; D is possibly TRBD1 (6 bases). V shed 3 bases and J shed 6 bases, with 11 bases lying between them. The CDR3 runs 13 residues. The CDR3 nucleotides read TGTGCCAGCAGTTTCGGCAGGGGTAATGGCTACACCTTC. Protein product: CASSFGRGNGYTF.

Only a few counts were recorded for this clonotype. The gene calls are TRBV4-1 and TRBJ2-3; 13 bases agree with TRBD2. V shed 1 base, J shed 5 bases, and the junction held 9 bases outside the gene matches. This CDR3 region has 18 residues. Germline values: CDR1 MGHRA, CDR2 YSYEKL. This CDR3 reads CASSQVPRTSGRLDTQYF. The CDR3 DNA is TGCGCCAGCAGCCAAGTCCCCAGGACTAGCGGGAGACTAGATACGCAGTATTTT.

V is TRBV9 and J is TRBJ1-5; D may be TRBD1 (6 bases). Trimming pared 0 bases from V and 6 bases from J, leaving 10 bases between. Germline loops: CDR1 SGDLS, CDR2 YYNGEE. The length of the CDR3 is 14 residues. For the CDR3, the DNA is TGTGCCAGCAGCGTAGGAGGGGGGGCTCAGCCCCAGCATTTT. Its translation is CASSVGGGAQPQHF.

V and J are TRBV30 and TRBJ2-3; the D is unclear. Germline lookup yields CDR1 GTSNPN and CDR2 SVGIG (reference sequence). The length of the CDR3 is 11 residues. The V and J ends lost 7 bases and 11 bases respectively, with 16 bases between them. The CDR3 reads CAFLTPSEQYF. The CDR3 bases are TGTGCCTTCTTAACCCCTTCGGAGCAGTATTTT.

This clonotype was observed many times. The chain is built from TRBV20-1 and TRBJ2-2, with D uncertain. The CDR3 has 11 residues. The V gene lost 6 bases and the J gene lost 4 bases, with 6 bases spanning the gap. Germline lookup yields CDR1 DFQATT and CDR2 SNEGSKA (reference sequence). The CDR3 DNA reads as TGCAGTGCCCGATTCACCGGGGAGCTGTTTTTT. It is translated as CSARFTGELFF.

This clonotype was seen a handful of times. The rearrangement joins TRBV20-1 to TRBJ1-2, with 7 bases matching TRBD1. The CDR3 has 14 amino acids. Germline V lookup: CDR1 DFQATT, CDR2 SNEGSKA (reference sequence). V lost 3 bases, J lost 3 bases, and 7 bases stayed unmatched. CDR3 amino acids: CSARMRQGDYGYTF. The CDR3 region has the DNA TGCAGTGCTAGGATGCGGCAGGGGGACTATGGCTACACCTTC.

V usage is TRBV4-1 and J usage is TRBJ2-7, with 9 bases aligning to TRBD1. The V gene's germline CDR1 is MGHRA and CDR2 YSYEKL. This CDR3 contains 16 residues. V was clipped by 4 bases and J by 3 bases; unmatched bases: 10. The CDR3 here is CASSRIQGAASYEQYF. CDR3 sequence (DNA): TGCGCCAGCAGCCGAATACAGGGGGCTGCCAGCTACGAGCAGTACTTC.

This clonotype was counted only a few times. The chain combines TRBV2 with TRBJ1-5; maybe TRBD1 (5 bases). Trimming left V 2 bases short and J 5 bases short, with 10 bases between. The CDR3 consists of 14 residues. Germline CDR1 SNHLY, CDR2 FYNNEI. CDR3 coding DNA: TGTGCCAGCAGTGAATGGCAGGGTCATCAGCCCCAGCATTTT. Amino acids: CASSEWQGHQPQHF.

The chain combines TRBV6-5 with TRBJ1-2; a possible D gene is TRBD1 (6 bases). Trimming removed 4 bases from V and 0 bases from J, with 12 bases in between. The CDR3 runs to 15 residues. Germline loops: CDR1 MNHEY, CDR2 SVGAGI. CDR3 amino acids: CASSSLGGPNYGYTF. CDR3 nucleotides: TGTGCCAGCAGTTCCCTGGGGGGGCCTAACTATGGCTACACCTTC.

This clonotype has a handful of counts. The V call is TRBV4-2, the J call TRBJ2-1; weak D call: TRBD2 (6 bases). V was shortened by 4 bases and J by 5 bases, with 12 bases between the two germline ends. The CDR3 is made up of 14 amino acids. The germline V gene encodes CDR1 LGHNA and CDR2 YNFKEQ. CDR3 bases: TGTGCCAGCAGCCTTCCCGGCGGGGACAATGAGCAGTTCTTC. Translating it yields CASSLPGGDNEQFF.

This clonotype was recorded a few times. The chain couples TRBV4-2 to TRBJ2-1; TRBD2 is a possible D gene (5 bases). This CDR3 contains 15 residues. With 2 bases removed from V and 7 bases from J, the gap between germline ends came to 15 bases. Germline CDR1 and CDR2: LGHNA and YNFKEQ. CDR3 sequence (DNA): TGTGCCAGCAGCCAAAAGCCAGCTAGCTCTAATGAGCAGTTCTTC. Its translation: CASSQKPASSNEQFF.

The gene calls are TRBV7-9 and TRBJ2-3, with a weak D call TRBD1 (6 bases). V shed 1 base and J shed 5 bases, with 10 bases lying between them. Germline CDR1 is SEHNR and CDR2 is FQNEAQ (reference sequence). CDR3 length: 14 residues. The CDR3 reads CASSLDSGEDTQYF. The CDR3 nucleotides read TGTGCCAGCAGCTTAGATTCAGGGGAAGATACGCAGTATTTT.

The rearrangement joins TRBV5-1 to TRBJ2-7, with 8 bases fitting TRBD1. Germline CDR1 SGHRS, CDR2 YFSETQ. V lost 4 bases, J lost 0 bases, and 9 bases stayed unmatched. This CDR3 spans 16 amino acids. The CDR3 nucleotides are TGCGCCAGCAGCGTGGGCAGGGGGCCCAGCTCCTACGAGCAGTACTTC. This gives the protein CASSVGRGPSSYEQYF.

The chain has TRBV11-2 and TRBJ2-6; D gene uncertain. Trimming removed 2 bases at V and 4 bases at J, with 18 bases between. The length of the CDR3 is 18 residues. CDR1 is SGHAT, CDR2 FQNNGV, per germline. The CDR3 DNA sequence: TGTGCCAGCAGCTTAATACCGGGTCACGAGTCCGGGGCCAACGTCCTGACTTTC. Translation: CASSLIPGHESGANVLTF.

V and J are TRBV6-2 or TRBV6-3 and TRBJ1-2; a weak D match, TRBD1 (5 bases). V was trimmed by 1 base and J by 5 bases, leaving 14 bases between them. This CDR3 has 15 residues. The V gene's germline CDR1 is MNHEY and CDR2 SVGEGT. Written as DNA, the CDR3 is TGTGCCAGCAGTTACTTAGGTTGGCAGGGATATGGCTACACCTTC. It translates to CASSYLGWQGYGYTF.

The sample holds a few counts of this clonotype. The chain recombines TRBV23-1 with TRBJ1-5; TRBD1 agrees at 9 bases. TRBV23-1 falls under the ORF class, with uncertain function. V lost 3 bases and J lost 3; bases outside the gene matches: 15. The CDR3 consists of 19 residues. CDR3 sequence reads: CASSHDRDRVEALNQPQHF. CDR3 sequence (DNA): TGCGCCAGCAGTCATGACCGGGACAGGGTAGAAGCTCTCAATCAGCCCCAGCATTTT.

V usage is TRBV7-8 and J usage is TRBJ2-1; D is undetermined. Germline V gives CDR1 SGHVS, CDR2 FQNEAQ. Trimming removed 2 bases from V and 9 bases from J, with 8 bases in between. This CDR3 is built from 12 residues. The CDR3 protein is CASSLFWAEQFF. CDR3 DNA sequence: TGTGCCAGCAGCTTATTCTGGGCTGAGCAGTTCTTC.

This clonotype was counted only a few times. The chain employs TRBV7-2 and TRBJ2-3; TRBD2 aligns across 12 bases. The CDR3 has 17 amino acids. From germline, CDR1 is SGHTA and CDR2 FQGNSA. The ends lost 6 bases at V and 2 bases at J; junction bases unmatched: 9. The CDR3 loop is CASSKTPSGGVTDTQYF. In DNA form, the CDR3 reads TGTGCCAGCAGTAAGACCCCTAGCGGGGGGGTCACAGATACGCAGTATTTT. The full variable domain, with the rest looked up from reference TRBV7-2 and TRBJ2-3, is GAGVSQSPSNKVTEKGKDVELRCDPISGHTALYWYRQSLGQGLEFLIYFQGNSAPDKSGLPSDRFSAERTGGSVSTLTIQRTQQEDSAVYLCASSKTPSGGVTDTQYFGPGTRLTVL.

The J gene is TRBJ1-1, the V gene TRBV7-9; unclear D gene. From germline, CDR1 is SEHNR and CDR2 FQNEAQ (reference sequence). Trimming took 2 bases from V and 0 from J, leaving 13 bases between them. This CDR3 is built from 16 residues. For the CDR3, the DNA is TGTGCCAGCAGCTTATGGACGGTAGCATTGAACACTGAAGCTTTCTTT. Translating it yields CASSLWTVALNTEAFF.